This T cell receptor (beta chain) was sequenced in a study of spatial heterogeneity in lung cancer. In the study overall: Detection consistently captured more beta-chain sequences than alpha-chain sequences. For the average unique TCR and UMI combination, more than 9.5 occurrences appeared in raw reads.

V lost 1 base to trimming and J lost 7 bases, with 11 bases between them. Per the germline V gene, CDR1 is SEHNR and CDR2 is FQNEAQ (reference sequence). CDR3 length: 14 residues. This sample's time point: sample taken at primary tumor resection. The input material, whole RNA from tumor, nontumor lung or frozen PBMC, was sequenced unsorted. The donors comprised about 74 untreated early-stage non-small cell lung cancer patients. Comments on this clonotype: A much larger clone is a single base away; this may be a read error. The library was built for alpha chains, so this beta chain is an off-target read and its size means little.

Each TCR cDNA molecule bore a unique molecular identifier. TCRdb analysed the 5' RACE reads with MiXCR anew, one entry per CDR3 protein. The profile covers under 15,000 distinct CDR3 sequences, with roughly 5.2% appearing a single time and about 35% taken by the ten largest. This sample comprised lung tumor tissue, obtained at surgery. This clonotype originated in a human donor with early-stage non-small cell lung cancer. The rearrangement joins TRBV7-9 to TRBJ1-5; D is perhaps TRBD1 (6 bases). This CDR3 is CASSLGGGGQPQHF. CDR3 nucleotides: TGTGCCAGCAGCTTAGGTGGGGGGGGCCAGCCCCAGCATTTT.